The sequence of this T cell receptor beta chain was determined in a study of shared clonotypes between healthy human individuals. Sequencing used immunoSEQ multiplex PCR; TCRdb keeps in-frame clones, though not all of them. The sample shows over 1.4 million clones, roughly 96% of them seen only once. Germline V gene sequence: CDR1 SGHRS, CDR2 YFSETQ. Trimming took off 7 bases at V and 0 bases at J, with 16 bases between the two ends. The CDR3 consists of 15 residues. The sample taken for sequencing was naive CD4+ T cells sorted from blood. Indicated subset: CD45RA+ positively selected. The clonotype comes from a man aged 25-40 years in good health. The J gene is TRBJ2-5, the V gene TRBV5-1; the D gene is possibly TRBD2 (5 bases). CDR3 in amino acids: CASSVNGVYQETQYF. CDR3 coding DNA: TGCGCCAGCTCCGTAAACGGGGTGTACCAAGAGACCCAGTACTTC. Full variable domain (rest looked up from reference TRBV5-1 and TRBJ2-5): KAGVTQTPRYLIKTRGQQVTLSCSPISGHRSVSWYQQTPGQGLQFLFEYFSETQRNKGNFPGRFSGRQFSNSRSEMNVSTLELGDSALYLCASSVNGVYQETQYFGPGTRLLVL.